These T cell receptor beta chains were read from a single sample in a study of CD4 T cell repertoires in COVID-19. Data came from immunoSEQ multiplex PCR; TCRdb stores just in-frame clones and leaves some out. The table has about 75,000 clones, approximately 83% seen once. The sequencing used CD4+ T cells from peripheral blood, collected after recovery from COVID-19. Source of these receptors: a human donor who had COVID-19. CDR3s include the opening cysteine and the closing phenylalanine or tryptophan. The order of the fields is D gene, V gene, clone size, J gene, CDR3 protein, CDR3 DNA. A D gene is named only where the DNA matches it firmly. Clone size is shown for a subset of rows, as once, few, many or a class of expanded clone.

>-|TRBV5-8|-|TRBJ2-5
CAEKEGSTETQYF
TGTGCCGAAAAGGAGGGTTCGACGGAGACCCAGTACTTC
>-|TRBV7-8|once|TRBJ1-1
CASSLDTQLSAFF
TGTGCCAGCAGCTTAGATACACAGCTTTCGGCTTTCTTT
>-|TRBV6-6|-|TRBJ1-2
CATTGERTLYGYTF
TGTGCCACTACCGGTGAGAGGACCCTCTATGGCTACACCTTC
>-|TRBV29-1|-|TRBJ2-7
CSVPPRGTEGCEQYF
TGCAGCGTCCCTCCCCGCGGGACGGAGGGGTGTGAGCAGTACTTC
>-|TRBV12-3/TRBV12-4|-|TRBJ2-1
CASSLWDNEQFF
TGTGCCAGCAGTCTTTGGGACAATGAGCAGTTCTTC
>TRBD1|TRBV5-1|-|TRBJ2-3
CASRDRALSTDTQYF
TGCGCCAGCAGAGACAGGGCCCTAAGCACAGATACGCAGTATTTT
>-|TRBV4-1|-|TRBJ1-1
CASSQARSGSMNTEAFF
TGCGCCAGCAGCCAAGCCCGATCGGGATCAATGAACACTGAAGCTTTCTTT
>-|TRBV15|-|TRBJ2-4
CATSPGGQGNGVGAKNIQYF
TGTGCCACCAGCCCCGGGGGTCAGGGGAATGGGGTAGGAGCCAAAAACATTCAGTACTTC
>-|TRBV7-3|-|TRBJ2-3
CASSLGVSGDTDTQYF
TGTGCCAGCAGCTTAGGCGTTAGCGGAGACACAGATACGCAGTATTTT
>TRBD1|TRBV7-8|-|TRBJ2-7
CASSPGQAPRQYF
TGTGCCAGCAGCCCGGGACAGGCTCCCCGCCAGTACTTC
>-|TRBV13|-|TRBJ2-2
CASSLGLNTGELFF
TGTGCCAGCAGCTTAGGTCTAAACACCGGGGAGCTGTTTTTT
>TRBD2|TRBV7-2|few|TRBJ2-3
CASSLGGTTTDTQYF
TGTGCCAGCAGCTTAGGGGGGACTACCACAGATACGCAGTATTTT
>-|TRBV18|-|TRBJ2-2
CASSRGNTGELFF
TGTGCCAGCTCACGGGGAAACACCGGGGAGCTGTTTTTT
>TRBD2|TRBV3-1/TRBV3-2|-|TRBJ2-7
CASTPGTSAAPPYEQYF
TGTGCCAGCACCCCGGGGACTAGCGCCGCACCACCCTACGAGCAGTACTTC
>TRBD1|TRBV5-1|-|TRBJ2-7
CASSPTPDRGNFEQYF
TGCGCCAGCAGCCCAACACCGGACAGGGGGAACTTCGAGCAGTACTTC
>-|TRBV6-5|-|TRBJ1-1
CASSWTESNTEAFF
TGTGCCAGCAGTTGGACAGAATCAAACACTGAAGCTTTCTTT
>TRBD2|TRBV24-1|-|TRBJ2-3
CATSRGLAGVSNTQYF
TGTGCCACCAGCCGCGGACTAGCGGGAGTAAGCAATACGCAGTATTTT
>TRBD2|TRBV28|-|TRBJ2-3
CASSLGSGVTDTQYF
TGTGCCAGCAGTTTGGGCAGCGGGGTCACAGATACGCAGTATTTT
>TRBD2|TRBV7-2|-|TRBJ2-3
CASSLNPSGGRTDTQYF
TGTGCCAGCAGCTTAAACCCTAGCGGGGGGCGAACAGATACGCAGTATTTT
>TRBD1|TRBV7-9|-|TRBJ2-7
CASSPRDRVSYEQYF
TGTGCCAGCAGCCCCCGGGACAGGGTCTCCTACGAGCAGTACTTC
>TRBD1|TRBV10-3|few|TRBJ1-3
CAMGQGASGNTIYF
TGTGCCATGGGACAGGGGGCGTCCGGAAACACCATATATTTT
>TRBD1|TRBV6-5|-|TRBJ1-5
CASSIRPGGNQPQHF
TGTGCCAGCAGTATCCGCCCAGGGGGGAATCAGCCCCAGCATTTT
>TRBD2|TRBV5-5|-|TRBJ2-7
CASSPGLAVSYEQYF
TGTGCCAGCAGCCCGGGACTAGCGGTCTCCTACGAGCAGTACTTC
>-|TRBV4-1|few|TRBJ1-5
CASSPGDSNQPQHF
TGCGCCAGCAGCCCAGGGGATAGCAATCAGCCCCAGCATTTT
>TRBD1|TRBV5-4|-|TRBJ2-3
CASSSPGQQLIDTQYF
TGTGCCAGCAGCTCCCCGGGACAGCAACTAATAGATACGCAGTATTTT
>-|TRBV6-1|-|TRBJ1-3
CASAPYGSGNTIYF
TGTGCCAGCGCGCCGTACGGCTCTGGAAACACCATATATTTT
>-|TRBV5-1|-|TRBJ2-3
CASSLAGPSGTDTQYF
TGCGCCAGCAGCTTGGCCGGCCCTTCCGGCACAGATACGCAGTATTTT
>TRBD1|TRBV5-1|-|TRBJ2-5
CASSLGRTGRETQYF
TGCGCCAGCAGCTTGGGGAGGACAGGGAGAGAGACCCAGTACTTC
>TRBD1|TRBV18|once|TRBJ1-5
CASSPGQRSNQPQHF
TGTGCCAGCTCTCCGGGACAGAGAAGCAATCAGCCCCAGCATTTT
>TRBD1|TRBV5-1|-|TRBJ2-5
CASRRTGDAGLNF
TGCGCCAGCAGACGCACAGGGGACGCCGGTCTGAACTTC
>TRBD1|TRBV19|-|TRBJ2-6
CASSRPGQFIPRGANVLTF
TGTGCCAGTAGTAGGCCGGGACAGTTTATCCCCCGGGGGGCCAACGTCCTGACTTTC
>TRBD2|TRBV4-1|-|TRBJ2-5
CAKPGTSGAPIQETQYF
TGCGCCAAACCTGGGACTAGCGGGGCCCCAATCCAAGAGACCCAGTACTTC
>TRBD1|TRBV11-3|-|TRBJ2-7
CASSSLTGTEQYF
TGTGCCAGCAGCTCGTTGACAGGGACCGAGCAGTACTTC
>-|TRBV30|-|TRBJ1-2
CAWSVSRAGASLGGYTF
TGTGCCTGGAGTGTCTCAAGGGCAGGGGCCTCACTAGGCGGCTACACCTTC
>-|TRBV28|few|TRBJ2-5
CASSLLGTGVQETQYF
TGTGCCAGCAGTTTATTGGGGACGGGAGTACAGGAGACCCAGTACTTC
>TRBD2|TRBV5-1|-|TRBJ2-5
CASSPGLAGGETQYF
TGCGCCAGCAGCCCCGGCCTAGCGGGGGGGGAGACCCAGTACTTC
>-|TRBV2|few|TRBJ2-2
CASSLGVQDTGELFF
TGTGCCAGCAGTCTAGGGGTTCAGGACACCGGGGAGCTGTTTTTT
>-|TRBV6-5|-|TRBJ1-2
CASSYGTVGYGYTF
TGTGCCAGCAGTTATGGGACGGTGGGCTATGGCTACACCTTC
>-|TRBV7-9|-|TRBJ1-6
CASRLPGTANSPLHF
TGTGCCAGCAGACTTCCCGGGACGGCGAATTCACCCCTCCACTTT
>TRBD1|TRBV7-8|-|TRBJ1-6
CASSGQGARNSPLHF
TGTGCCAGCTCCGGACAGGGGGCGAGAAATTCACCCCTCCACTTT
>-|TRBV5-1|once|TRBJ2-5
CASGPFKGRGAGETQYF
TGCGCCAGCGGACCCTTTAAGGGAAGGGGCGCGGGGGAGACCCAGTACTTC
>-|TRBV2|-|TRBJ2-5
CASSENRLLGEETQYF
TGTGCCAGCAGTGAAAACCGTCTATTAGGGGAAGAGACCCAGTACTTC
>TRBD1|TRBV12-5|few|TRBJ1-1
CASRSGTGYTEAFF
TGTGCTAGCAGGAGCGGGACAGGTTACACTGAAGCTTTCTTT
>-|TRBV21-1|-|TRBJ1-6
CASSKALVLGNSPLHF
TGTGCCAGCAGCAAAGCTTTGGTTCTGGGTAATTCACCCCTCCACTTT
>TRBD2|TRBV3-1/TRBV3-2|-|TRBJ2-2
CASSQVMGAGDTGELFF
TGTGCCAGCAGCCAAGTAATGGGAGCGGGGGATACCGGGGAGCTGTTTTTT
>TRBD2|TRBV5-4|-|TRBJ2-1
CASSLDGRGGTSYNEQFF
TGTGCCAGCAGCTTGGATGGGCGGGGGGGAACTTCCTACAATGAGCAGTTCTTC
>TRBD1|TRBV7-9|once|TRBJ1-5
CASSTGGTQPQHF
TGTGCCAGCAGCACAGGGGGCACTCAGCCCCAGCATTTT
>-|TRBV10-2|-|TRBJ1-4
CASSGWGGDEKLFF
TGCGCCAGCAGTGGTTGGGGGGGCGACGAAAAACTGTTTTTT
>TRBD2|TRBV11-2|once|TRBJ2-2
CASIGLAGVSGELFF
TGTGCCAGCATCGGATTAGCGGGGGTGAGCGGGGAGCTGTTTTTT
>-|TRBV5-1|once|TRBJ2-6
CASSLAGISGANVLTF
TGCGCCAGCAGCTTGGCAGGAATCTCTGGGGCCAACGTCCTGACTTTC